Detailed here is one T cell receptor (beta chain). The data were obtained in a study of T cells expressing NK-cell markers. Looking at the study overall: It was sorted CD3+CD56-NKG2C+, CD3+CD56+NKG2C- and CD3+CD56+NKG2C+ T cells that provided the TCR beta repertoires.

Reprocessing the 5' RACE reads, TCRdb reports a single entry for every CDR3 protein and omits DNA. The sample table sets out 130,000 to 150,000 distinct CDR3 sequences. Germline values: CDR1 SGHVS, CDR2 FNYEAQ. There are 12 residues in the CDR3. The receptor's source is a man aged 18 to 35 in good health. The specimen was blood T cells: a sorted CD56 or NKG2C T cell subset, CD4+ or CD8+ T cells, or bulk PBMC T cells (not recorded which). The J gene is TRBJ2-5, the V gene TRBV7-6. The CDR3 loop is CASSPTGETQYF. The variable domain in full, with the rest retrieved from reference TRBV7-6 and TRBJ2-5, is GAGVSQSPRYKVTKRGQDVALRCDPISGHVSLYWYRQALGQGPEFLTYFNYEAQQDKSGLPNDRFSAERPEGSISTLTIQRTEQRDSAMYRCASSPTGETQYFGPGTRLLVL.